The 11 T cell receptor beta chains below come from one sample, sequenced in a study of shared clonotypes between healthy human individuals. Data came from immunoSEQ multiplex PCR; TCRdb stores just in-frame clones and leaves some out. The sample yields about 2.3 million clones, around 93% seen once. Material: naive CD4+ T cells from PBMCs. As to subset: CD45RA+ positively selected. These receptors were taken from a man between 18 and 29 years old in good health. Some clones in this sample may be carry-over from other donors' samples.

The chain couples TRBV7-2 to TRBJ2-1; D remains unclear. The CDR3 consists of 13 residues. Between the trimmed V and J ends, which lost 5 bases and 2 bases, there was a span of 7 bases. Germline V lookup: CDR1 SGHTA, CDR2 FQGNSA. CDR3: CASSPEPYNEQFF. CDR3 sequence (DNA): TGTGCCAGCAGCCCCGAGCCCTACAATGAGCAGTTCTTC.

The chain has TRBV7-9 and TRBJ1-6; the D is unclear. Per germline, CDR1 SEHNR and CDR2 FQNEAQ (reference sequence). The V end was cut by 7 bases, the J end by 7 bases, with 14 bases between. The CDR3 runs to 14 residues. The CDR3 DNA reads TGTGCCAGCACCGGTGGAGGGAGGAATTCACCCCTCCACTTT. Translation gives CASTGGGRNSPLHF. The complete variable domain, with remaining parts taken from reference TRBV7-9 and TRBJ1-6, reads DTGVSQNPRHKITKRGQNVTFRCDPISEHNRLYWYRQTLGQGPEFLTYFQNEAQLEKSRLLSDRFSAERPKGSFSTLEIQRTEQGDSAMYLCASTGGGRNSPLHFGNGTRLTVT.

V and J are TRBV28 and TRBJ1-1, with D tentatively TRBD1 (5 bases). The CDR3 loop spans 13 amino acids. V lost 7 bases, J lost 2 bases, and 11 bases lay in between. Germline CDR1 MDHEN, CDR2 SYDVKM. The CDR3 DNA sequence: TGTGCCAGCACTTTCGACAGTAACACTGAAGCTTTCTTT. This codes for CASTFDSNTEAFF.

V and J are TRBV4-1 and TRBJ2-5, with 8 bases identical to TRBD1. Losses at the gene ends were 2 bases for V and 2 bases for J; bases not matched to a gene: 16. There are 19 residues in the CDR3. Per the germline V gene, CDR1 is MGHRA and CDR2 is YSYEKL. This chain's CDR3 is CASSQSAIRRDRKQETQYF. The CDR3 DNA follows: TGCGCCAGCAGCCAATCTGCCATACGCCGGGACAGGAAGCAAGAGACCCAGTACTTC.

The chain couples TRBV9 to TRBJ1-1, with D possibly matching TRBD1 (5 bases). The CDR3 is 16 amino acids. Deletions cut 0 bases from V and 0 bases from J, with 12 bases between. Germline V gene lookup returns CDR1 SGDLS and CDR2 YYNGEE. The CDR3 DNA sequence: TGTGCCAGCAGCGTAGATCCAGGGACCATGAACACTGAAGCTTTCTTT. Amino acid sequence: CASSVDPGTMNTEAFF.

This chain joins TRBV7-2 and TRBJ1-2; D uncertain. Germline loops: CDR1 SGHTA, CDR2 FQGNSA. The CDR3 sequence is 14 residues long. Between the trimmed V and J ends, which lost 2 bases and 4 bases, there was a span of 11 bases. The CDR3 DNA follows: TGTGCCAGCAGCTTAAGCACCAGCTCCTATGGCTACACCTTC. Translation: CASSLSTSSYGYTF.

In regard to this clone: The sample has other DNA sequences that encode this CDR3 too. The chain links TRBV7-2 to TRBJ2-3; D remains ambiguous. The CDR3 is 16 amino acids. Trimming took 1 base from V and 1 from J, leaving 12 bases between them. CDR1 is SGHTA, CDR2 FQGNSA, per germline. CDR3 loop: CASSLGRLAGTDTQYF. For the CDR3, the DNA is TGTGCCAGCAGCTTAGGGCGGTTAGCCGGCACAGATACGCAGTATTTT.

V gene TRBV9 combines with J gene TRBJ2-1; 9 bases are shared with TRBD2. Trimming cost V 0 bases and J 0 bases; bases outside gene matches: 19. The CDR3 contains 22 residues. The germline CDR1 and CDR2 sequences are SGDLS and YYNGEE. CDR3 loop: CASSVADPVASGAAGSYNEQFF. In DNA form, the CDR3 reads TGTGCCAGCAGCGTAGCCGATCCCGTGGCTAGCGGGGCCGCGGGCTCCTACAATGAGCAGTTCTTC.

The chain carries TRBV27 and TRBJ2-1, with 11 bases identical to TRBD2. In germline, CDR1 is MNHEY, CDR2 SMNVEV (reference sequence). There are 19 residues in the CDR3. V trimming: 8 bases; J trimming: 0 bases; junction bases outside the gene matches: 15. The CDR3 sequence: CASGPSGRTLSSSYNEQFF. The DNA for the CDR3 is TGTGCCAGCGGACCTAGCGGGAGGACCTTATCAAGCTCCTACAATGAGCAGTTCTTC.

This chain connects TRBV29-1 to TRBJ2-1, with 15 bases matching TRBD2. The CDR3 consists of 18 residues. Germline loops: CDR1 SQVTM, CDR2 ANQGSEA. J lost 4 bases, V lost 4 bases, and 11 bases had no gene match. CDR3 in DNA: TGCAGCGTTGCGGGACTAGCGGGAGGCGTAAGGATATACAATGAGCAGTTCTTC. This encodes CSVAGLAGGVRIYNEQFF.

The CDR3 loop reads CASSQEGWGGYTF. CDR3 nucleotides: TGCGCCAGCAGCCAAGAAGGATGGGGGGGCTACACCTTC. The chain combines TRBV4-3 with TRBJ1-2; a weak D match, TRBD1 (5 bases). The CDR3 runs 13 residues. Germline V gene sequence: CDR1 LGHNA, CDR2 YSLEER. Trimming removed 0 bases from V and 8 bases from J, with 10 bases in between.